These 26 T cell receptor beta chains originate from one sample sequenced in a study of blood T cell repertoires in COVID-19. Assay: immunoSEQ multiplex PCR; the TCRdb copy retains only in-frame clones and omits some. The sample holds more than 140,000 clones, around 81% seen once. The sequencing input was peripheral blood. These receptors all stem from a human donor in a cohort sampled during active COVID-19.

V usage is TRBV6-5 and J usage is TRBJ2-3, with D maybe TRBD2 (5 bases). The CDR3 contains 14 residues. Trimming cost V 7 bases and J 0 bases, with 11 bases left between them. Germline V lookup: CDR1 MNHEY, CDR2 SVGAGI. CDR3 nucleotides: TGTGCCAGCACTCTAGCAGAAAGCACAGATACGCAGTATTTT. Protein: CASTLAESTDTQYF.

There are a few counts of this clone. The chain employs TRBV28 and TRBJ1-5, with D possibly being TRBD1 (5 bases). The length of the CDR3 is 15 residues. With 10 bases removed from V and 3 bases from J, the gap between germline ends came to 19 bases. CDR1 is MDHEN, CDR2 SYDVKM, per germline. CDR3 nucleotides: TGTGCCACTCGATCGGAGGGGAGGGCCAATCAGCCCCAGCATTTT. Translation gives CATRSEGRANQPQHF.

This clone was recorded once. The rearrangement joins TRBV5-4 to TRBJ1-2, with D uncertain. CDR1 and CDR2 (germline): SGHNT, YYREEE (reference sequence). V shed 5 bases and J shed 4 bases, with 18 bases lying between them. The CDR3 is 15 residues long. The CDR3 protein is CASSLDPGDPYGYTF. The CDR3 nucleotides are TGTGCCAGCAGTCTCGATCCGGGAGACCCCTATGGCTACACCTTC.

The CDR3 coding sequence is TGTGCCAGCTCACGCGCTGCACTAGCGGGAAACACCGGGGAGCTGTTTTTT. Protein product: CASSRAALAGNTGELFF. This chain uses TRBV18 with TRBJ2-2, with TRBD2 identical over 10 bases. Unmatched junction bases numbered 7, after V lost 4 bases and J lost 2 bases. The CDR3 sequence is 17 residues long. Germline V lookup: CDR1 KGHSH, CDR2 LQKENI.

The chain combines TRBV21-1 with TRBJ2-1; the table assigns TRBD2, which was not confirmed against the DNA. TRBV21-1 is given as a pseudogene. The CDR3 sequence is 14 residues long. The CDR3 loop reads CASSKALYDDWQFF. The CDR3 DNA reads as TGTGCCAGCAGCAAAGCGCTTTACGACGACTGGCAGTTCTTC.

The rearrangement joins TRBV6-5 to TRBJ2-3, with TRBD2 matching over 10 bases. The CDR3 is 15 residues long. Germline trimming cut 8 bases from V and 5 bases from J; bases unmatched to any gene: 10. CDR1 and CDR2 from the germline V gene are MNHEY and SVGAGI. The CDR3 spells CASQGPSGSLDTQYF. CDR3 nucleotides: TGTGCCAGCCAAGGGCCTAGCGGGAGTCTAGATACGCAGTATTTT.

The chain joins TRBV19 to TRBJ1-1, with D unresolved. The CDR3 contains 11 residues. Germline V CDR1 and CDR2: LNHDA, SQIVND (reference sequence). Trimming shortened V by 6 bases and J by 11 bases, and 13 bases separated the two germline ends. CDR3 DNA: TGTGCCAGTAGGGCTAGCACTGGGGCTTTCTTT. This gives the protein CASRASTGAFF.

The rearrangement uses TRBV5-1 and TRBJ2-3, with 8 bases fitting TRBD2. The germline V gene encodes CDR1 SGHRS and CDR2 YFSETQ. Trimming cost V 0 bases and J 0 bases; bases outside gene matches: 0. The CDR3 has 15 residues. The chain's CDR3 is CASSLASGSTDTQYF. The CDR3 bases are TGCGCCAGCAGCTTGGCTAGCGGGAGCACAGATACGCAGTATTTT.

The CDR3 DNA sequence: TGTGCCAGCAGCCTGATGGCGGGAGTTACAGATACGCAGTATTTT. Residues: CASSLMAGVTDTQYF. V is TRBV11-1 and J is TRBJ2-3; 7 nucleotides line up with TRBD2. V lost 5 bases, J lost 3 bases, and 8 bases stayed unmatched. This CDR3 has 15 amino acids. Germline V lookup: CDR1 SGHAT, CDR2 FQDESV (reference sequence).

This clone was recorded only once. This chain links TRBV25-1 with TRBJ2-7; 7 bases line up with TRBD1. There are 13 residues in the CDR3. The germline V gene has CDR1 MGHDK and CDR2 SYGVNS. The trim removed 6 bases at V and 2 bases at J, leaving 4 bases unmatched. CDR3 in amino acids: CASRGQNTYEQYF. For the CDR3, the DNA is TGTGCCAGCAGGGGACAGAATACCTACGAGCAGTACTTC.

This clone has just one count. This chain joins TRBV19 and TRBJ1-5; D gene uncertain. The germline V gene has CDR1 LNHDA and CDR2 SQIVND (reference sequence). The CDR3 sequence is 13 residues long. Between the trimmed V and J ends, which lost 4 bases and 5 bases, there was a span of 9 bases. CDR3 DNA: TGTGCCAGTAGTACGGGGAGGGATCAGCCCCAGCATTTT. It encodes CASSTGRDQPQHF.

This sequence joins TRBV7-2 and TRBJ1-1; 7 bases line up with TRBD1. The junction had 6 bases not matched to a gene; V was cut back by 5 bases and J by 0 bases. Germline CDR1 SGHTA, CDR2 FQGNSA. CDR3 length: 15 amino acids. The CDR3: CASSEGQPMNTEAFF. CDR3 bases: TGTGCCAGCAGCGAGGGACAGCCGATGAACACTGAAGCTTTCTTT.

This clone was observed a single time. CDR3 nucleotide sequence: TGTGCCAGCAGGCGGGATAAGAGCTCCTACGAGCAGTACTTC. It codes for CASRRDKSSYEQYF. The chain combines TRBV2 with TRBJ2-7; D is perhaps TRBD2 (6 bases). V was trimmed by 6 bases and J by 0 bases, leaving 12 bases between them. Per germline, CDR1 SNHLY and CDR2 FYNNEI. The CDR3 extends over 14 amino acids.

This clone was detected a few times. The J gene is TRBJ1-4, the V gene TRBV6-6, with 9 bases lining up with TRBD1. The germline gives CDR1 MNHNY, CDR2 SVGAGI (reference sequence). The CDR3 sequence is 14 residues long. The ends lost 6 bases at V and 2 bases at J; junction bases unmatched: 1. The CDR3 here is CASRQGATNEKLFF. As DNA, the CDR3 is TGTGCCAGCAGACAGGGGGCGACTAATGAAAAACTGTTTTTT.

The genes are TRBV7-9 and TRBJ2-1; 8 bases agree with TRBD2. Germline assignment: CDR1 SEHNR and CDR2 FQNEAQ (reference sequence). Trimming took 1 base from V and 3 from J; bases not matched to a gene: 8. The CDR3 is 17 residues long. The CDR3 region is CASSLVVAAGGYNEQFF. The CDR3 DNA follows: TGTGCCAGCAGCTTAGTGGTGGCGGCGGGAGGCTACAATGAGCAGTTCTTC. Full variable domain (rest looked up from reference TRBV7-9 and TRBJ2-1): DTGVSQNPRHKITKRGQNVTFRCDPISEHNRLYWYRQTLGQGPEFLTYFQNEAQLEKSRLLSDRFSAERPKGSFSTLEIQRTEQGDSAMYLCASSLVVAAGGYNEQFFGPGTRLTVL.

The V gene is TRBV6-5, the J gene TRBJ1-1; D is uncertain. V lost 2 bases, J lost 5 bases, and 12 bases lay in between. The CDR3 has 14 amino acids. Germline CDR1 is MNHEY and CDR2 is SVGAGI. The CDR3 bases are TGTGCCAGCAGTTACGGAACGCCGGGGACTGAAGCTTTCTTT. As protein: CASSYGTPGTEAFF.

A few counts support this clone. The V gene is TRBV2, the J gene TRBJ2-1, with 9 bases lining up with TRBD1. CDR1 SNHLY and CDR2 FYNNEI come from the germline V gene. CDR3 length: 16 amino acids. After removal of 7 bases from V and 7 bases from J, the junction contained 14 bases not matched to a gene. CDR3 sequence reads: CASKIGYGTGPNEQFF. CDR3 sequence (DNA): TGTGCCAGCAAGATAGGGTATGGGACAGGGCCAAATGAGCAGTTCTTC.

The gene calls are TRBV4-2 and TRBJ1-5, with 9 bases that match TRBD1. CDR3 length equals 16 residues. The ends lost 3 bases at V and 6 bases at J; junction bases unmatched: 9. Germline V CDR1 and CDR2: LGHNA, YNFKEQ. The CDR3 reads CASSQGGQGYGQPQHF. CDR3 DNA sequence: TGTGCCAGCAGCCAGGGGGGACAGGGCTATGGTCAGCCCCAGCATTTT.

This clone was seen only a few times. The chain joins TRBV3-1 (or the pseudogene TRBV3-2) to TRBJ2-5, with D unclear. Trimming stripped 4 bases from V and 1 base from J, with 13 bases between. CDR1 and CDR2 from the germline V gene are LGHDT and YNNKEL (reference sequence). The CDR3 has 15 amino acids. CDR3 residues: CASSPEVGAQETQYF. CDR3 in DNA: TGTGCCAGCAGCCCTGAGGTTGGCGCCCAAGAGACCCAGTACTTC.

This sequence joins TRBV5-6 and TRBJ1-1; unclear D gene. In germline, CDR1 is SGHDT, CDR2 YYEEEE. Trimming took 3 bases from V and 1 from J, leaving 10 bases between them. CDR3 length equals 14 residues. CDR3 residues: CASSWAGRNTEAFF. DNA of the CDR3: TGTGCCAGCAGCTGGGCCGGGAGGAACACTGAAGCTTTCTTT.

In this sample, this clone turned up once. The chain combines TRBV5-1 with TRBJ2-5, with 8 bases lining up with TRBD2. The CDR3 is 14 amino acids. CDR1 SGHRS and CDR2 YFSETQ come from the germline V gene. Trimming cost V 5 bases and J 2 bases; bases outside gene matches: 5. The CDR3 reads CASRSGSIQETQYF. CDR3 DNA: TGCGCCAGCAGAAGCGGGAGTATACAAGAGACCCAGTACTTC.

Here the CDR3 DNA reads TGTGCCAGCAGTTCCCCGACAGGGCCTCAGGTAGAGACCCAGTACTTC. Amino acid sequence: CASSSPTGPQVETQYF. The genes are TRBV28 and TRBJ2-5, with TRBD1 matching over 7 bases. There are 16 residues in the CDR3. V trimming: 4 bases; J trimming: 4 bases; junction bases outside the gene matches: 12. Germline V gives CDR1 MDHEN, CDR2 SYDVKM.

This clone was counted between two and nine times. The rearrangement uses TRBV11-3 and TRBJ2-3, with unresolved D. From germline, CDR1 is SGHNT and CDR2 YENEEA. V gave up 4 bases and J gave up 6 bases, with 11 bases separating them. The CDR3 loop spans 13 amino acids. In DNA form, the CDR3 reads TGTGCCAGCAGCTCTCTAACCATGGATACGCAGTATTTT. It encodes CASSSLTMDTQYF.

The CDR3 protein is CASSRGRNTEAFF. The CDR3 DNA reads as TGTGCCAGCAGTCGCGGCCGGAACACTGAAGCTTTCTTT. The chain is built from TRBV3-1 (or the pseudogene TRBV3-2) and TRBJ1-1, with D uncertain. Germline loops: CDR1 LGHDT, CDR2 YNNKEL (reference sequence). V was cut by 6 bases and J by 1 base, with 9 bases left in between. CDR3 size: 13 residues.

This clone was detected only once. The genes are TRBV19 and TRBJ2-5; 12 bases map to TRBD2. The V gene's germline CDR1 is LNHDA and CDR2 SQIVND (reference sequence). The ends lost 4 bases at V and 2 bases at J; junction bases unmatched: 11. The CDR3 loop spans 18 amino acids. The DNA for the CDR3 is TGTGCCAGTAGTACCCGCACTAGCGGGAGGAGGGGGCAAGAGACCCAGTACTTC. Its translation is CASSTRTSGRRGQETQYF.

There are a few counts of this clone. This chain connects TRBV19 to TRBJ1-1; 7 bases agree with TRBD1. Germline-derived CDR1 and CDR2 are LNHDA and SQIVND (reference sequence). The ends lost 6 bases at V and 4 bases at J; junction bases unmatched: 8. The CDR3 loop spans 14 amino acids. The chain's CDR3 is CASSRQGRGTEAFF. The CDR3 nucleotides are TGTGCCAGTAGCCGACAGGGACGGGGCACTGAAGCTTTCTTT. The whole variable domain, filled in from reference TRBV19 and TRBJ1-1, reads DGGITQSPKYLFRKEGQNVTLSCEQNLNHDAMYWYRQDPGQGLRLIYYSQIVNDFQKGDIAEGYSVSREKKESFPLTVTSAQKNPTAFYLCASSRQGRGTEAFFGQGTRLTVV.